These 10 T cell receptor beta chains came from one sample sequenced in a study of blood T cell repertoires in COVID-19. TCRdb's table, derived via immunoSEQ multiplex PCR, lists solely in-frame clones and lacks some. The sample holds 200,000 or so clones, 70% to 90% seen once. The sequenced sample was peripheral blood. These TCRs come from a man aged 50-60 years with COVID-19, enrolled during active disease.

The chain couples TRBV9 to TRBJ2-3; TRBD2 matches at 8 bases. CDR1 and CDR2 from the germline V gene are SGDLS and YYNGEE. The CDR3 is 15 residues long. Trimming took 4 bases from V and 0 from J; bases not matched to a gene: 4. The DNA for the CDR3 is TGTGCCAGCAGCCCCCGGACTAGCAGCACAGATACGCAGTATTTT. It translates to CASSPRTSSTDTQYF.

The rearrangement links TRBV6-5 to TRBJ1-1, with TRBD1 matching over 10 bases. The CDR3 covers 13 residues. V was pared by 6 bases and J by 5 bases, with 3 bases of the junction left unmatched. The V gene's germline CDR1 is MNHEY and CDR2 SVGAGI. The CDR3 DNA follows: TGTGCCAGCAGGGACAGGGGGTCGACTGAAGCTTTCTTT. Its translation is CASRDRGSTEAFF.

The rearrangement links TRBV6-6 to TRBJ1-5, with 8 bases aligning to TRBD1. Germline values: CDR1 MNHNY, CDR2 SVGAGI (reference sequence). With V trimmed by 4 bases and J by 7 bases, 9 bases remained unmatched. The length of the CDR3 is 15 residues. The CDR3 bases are TGTGCCAGCAGTTTGACAGGGGCCTTAGGCCAGCCCCAGCATTTT. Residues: CASSLTGALGQPQHF.

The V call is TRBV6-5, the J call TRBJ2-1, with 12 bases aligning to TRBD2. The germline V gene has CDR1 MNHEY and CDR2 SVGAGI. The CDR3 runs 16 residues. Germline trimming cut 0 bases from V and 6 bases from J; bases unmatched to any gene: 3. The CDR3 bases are TGTGCCAGCAGTTACTCTACTAGCGGGGGGATCAATGAGCAGTTCTTC. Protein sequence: CASSYSTSGGINEQFF.

The CDR3 DNA reads as TGTGCCAGCTCCCGGGAGGGGGTCACAGATACGCAGTATTTT. As protein: CASSREGVTDTQYF. The gene calls are TRBV18 and TRBJ2-3; the match to TRBD2 covers 8 bases. The CDR3 is made up of 14 amino acids. V shed 6 bases and J 2 bases; nucleotides not matched to a gene: 4. In germline, CDR1 is KGHSH, CDR2 LQKENI. Complete variable domain (other parts from reference TRBV18 and TRBJ2-3): NAGVMQNPRHLVRRRGQEARLRCSPMKGHSHVYWYRQLPEEGLKFMVYLQKENIIDESGMPKERFSAEFPKEGPSILRIQQVVRGDSAAYFCASSREGVTDTQYFGPGTRLTVL.

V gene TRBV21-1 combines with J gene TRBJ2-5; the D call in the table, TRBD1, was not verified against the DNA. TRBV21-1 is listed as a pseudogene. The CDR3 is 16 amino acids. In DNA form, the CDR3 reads TGTGCCAGCAGCAAGGCGCCGCGACAGTACCAAGAGACCCAGTACTTC. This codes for CASSKAPRQYQETQYF.

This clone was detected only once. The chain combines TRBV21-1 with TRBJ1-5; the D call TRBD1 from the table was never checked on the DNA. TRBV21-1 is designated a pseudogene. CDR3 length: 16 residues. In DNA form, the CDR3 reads TGTGCCAGCAGTTCGGGACAGGGTGTTTGCAATCAGCCCCAGCATTTT. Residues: CASSSGQGVCNQPQHF.

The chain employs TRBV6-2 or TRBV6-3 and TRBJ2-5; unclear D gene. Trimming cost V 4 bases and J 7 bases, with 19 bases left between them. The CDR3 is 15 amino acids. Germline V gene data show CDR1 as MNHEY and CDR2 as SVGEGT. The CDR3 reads CASSFRDTLAGTQYF. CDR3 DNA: TGTGCCAGCAGTTTCCGAGACACCCTTGCTGGGACCCAGTACTTC.

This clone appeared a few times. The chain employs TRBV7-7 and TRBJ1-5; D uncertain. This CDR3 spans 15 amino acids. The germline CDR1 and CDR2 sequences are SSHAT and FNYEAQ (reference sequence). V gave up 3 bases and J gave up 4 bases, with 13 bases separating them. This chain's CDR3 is CASSFPGGRNQPQHF. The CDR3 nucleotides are TGTGCCAGCAGCTTCCCGGGAGGGAGGAATCAGCCCCAGCATTTT.

In DNA, the CDR3 is TGTGCCAGCAGTGACCGAGCGGGAGGGCCTGGGGCCAACGTCCTGACTTTC. This encodes CASSDRAGGPGANVLTF. The chain uses TRBV6-4 and TRBJ2-6; 10 positions agree with TRBD2. V gave up 2 bases and J gave up 2 bases; unmatched junction bases: 3. This CDR3 comprises 17 residues. The germline V gene encodes CDR1 MRHNA and CDR2 SNTAGT.